This T cell receptor beta chain came from a study of blood T cell repertoires in COVID-19. Per the study methods: Reference gene primers were amplified, and this amplification served to estimate nucleated cell counts. Assay used: immunoSEQ multiplex PCR; TCRdb lists only in-frame clones, some missing. V, J and clone size reflect that table, while D and trimming were determined from the DNA. Of about 190,000 clones in the sample, roughly three quarters were seen once. Participants were aged about 18 to 100 years, lived in 25 or so US areas, and enrolled virtually. Per the germline V gene, CDR1 is SGHVS and CDR2 is FQNEAQ. Trimming cost V 3 bases and J 8 bases; bases outside gene matches: 7. This CDR3 spans 15 amino acids.

This TCR was sampled from a woman in her 50s with acute COVID-19. The specimen sequenced was PBMCs or T cells enriched from blood (not recorded which). This rearrangement joins TRBV7-8 to TRBJ2-1; 10 bases match TRBD2. The DNA for the CDR3 is TGTGCCAGCAGCTTTAGCGGGGGGCTCAGCGATGAGCAGTTCTTC. Translated, it gives CASSFSGGLSDEQFF.